This T cell receptor beta chain emerged from a study of T-cell reconstitution after alpha-beta-depleted transplantation in children. Whole-study findings and limits: Alpha-beta T cells about two months after transplant reportedly derived from several hundred expanded graft clones. By one year post-transplant, T-cell counts and diversity largely arose from T cells that were newly produced.

TCRbeta library preparation incorporated unique molecular identifiers. MiXCR, run by TCRdb on the PCR reads, gives a single entry per CDR3 protein. The data show hundreds of thousands of distinct CDR3 sequences, with 8.2% seen just once and almost 6.5% held by the top ten. Worth noting for this clonotype: Its antigen is unknown.

Unmatched junction bases numbered 7, after V lost 4 bases and J lost 6 bases. This CDR3 is built from 15 residues. The V gene's germline CDR1 is MNHEY and CDR2 SVGAGI. The specimen comprised PBMCs, mostly from graft donor cells, sampled 180 days after TCRalphabeta/CD19-depleted stem cell transplant. The TCR originated in a male patient aged 10 to 17 who had a stem cell transplant for acute lymphoblastic leukemia, so the T cells may come from the graft donor. This chain connects TRBV6-5 to TRBJ2-5; 11 nucleotides align to TRBD1. The CDR3 sequence: CASSFGQGAEKTQYF. The CDR3 DNA sequence: TGTGCCAGCAGTTTCGGACAGGGGGCAGAAAAGACCCAGTACTTC.